This TCR beta chain was retrieved from a study of beta chain features in type 1 diabetes. Findings and limits, study-wide: Small HLA sub-analyses could not settle whether HLA shapes TCRB rearrangement. Naive, central memory and Treg TCRB repertoires appeared more alike in patients than in healthy donors. It was possible that PCR favored shorter templates, equally so in patients and controls. Moderate but significant shortening of TCRB CDR3s was recorded in all four CD4+ subsets from Type 1 diabetes patients.

Per the germline V gene, CDR1 is GTSNPN and CDR2 is SVGIG (reference sequence). This CDR3 comprises 16 residues. The germline V and J ends were trimmed by 2 bases and 0 bases, with 14 bases remaining between them. Purities over 95% were achieved in all sorted populations. Of the isolated RNA, all was reverse transcribed, and so the sequenced material was expressed TCRB transcripts. The method was immunoSEQ multiplex PCR; TCRdb's version includes in-frame clones alone and lacks a portion of them. The data hold about 240,000 clones, with around 14% observed a single time. As for this clone: Its antigen is as yet unknown.

The TCR comes from a man between 25 and 39 years old with type 1 diabetes. The sequencing input was naive CD4+ T cells from blood. This sequence joins TRBV30 and TRBJ2-1; D not resolved. The CDR3 bases are TGTGCCTGGAGTCCCCCTGACTTAAGCTCCTACAATGAGCAGTTCTTC. It yields the protein CAWSPPDLSSYNEQFF.